The 21 T cell receptor beta chains reported below all come from one sample, sequenced in a study of blood T cell repertoires in COVID-19. Repertoires were generated with immunoSEQ multiplex PCR, while TCRdb's copy carries only in-frame clones and drops some. The sample has fewer than 300,000 clones, around 90% seen once; the top ten hold roughly 9.1%. The sequenced sample consisted of peripheral blood. These receptors originate from a man between 18 and 35 years old with active or convalescent COVID-19.

A few counts support this clone. The chain couples TRBV9 to TRBJ1-2; D call uncertain. The V gene lost 3 bases and the J gene lost 0 bases, with 12 bases spanning the gap. CDR1 and CDR2 from the germline V gene are SGDLS and YYNGEE. This CDR3 is built from 15 residues. CDR3 coding DNA: TGTGCCAGCAGCGGGTACACCGGAGCTAACTATGGCTACACCTTC. This translates into CASSGYTGANYGYTF.

This clone was seen only a few times. The chain has TRBV7-9 and TRBJ1-4; D is ambiguous. V shed 4 bases and J shed 8 bases, with 17 bases lying between them. Germline assignment: CDR1 SEHNR and CDR2 FQNEAQ (reference sequence). CDR3 size: 15 residues. In nucleotides, the CDR3 is TGTGCCAGCAGCTGGTTCTTAGCGGGCAAGGAAAAACTGTTTTTT. This translates into CASSWFLAGKEKLFF.

The genes are TRBV2 and TRBJ1-1; 8 nucleotides agree with TRBD1. The V gene end was trimmed by 7 bases and the J gene end by 4 bases; junction bases not matched to a gene: 11. Germline V gene lookup returns CDR1 SNHLY and CDR2 FYNNEI. The CDR3 spans 15 residues. CDR3 amino acids: CASILIRQGSTEAFF. The DNA of the CDR3 is TGTGCCAGCATATTAATCCGACAGGGGAGCACTGAAGCTTTCTTT.

V gene TRBV5-1 combines with J gene TRBJ1-1, with a tentative D call TRBD1 (5 bases). This CDR3 is built from 13 residues. Trimming left V 2 bases short and J 1 base short, with 6 bases between. CDR1 is SGHRS and CDR2 is YFSETQ in the germline V gene. Here the CDR3 DNA reads TGCGCCAGCAGCTTTGACAGGAACACTGAAGCTTTCTTT. Translating it yields CASSFDRNTEAFF.

The rearrangement uses TRBV19 and TRBJ2-2, with D perhaps matching TRBD2 (5 bases). This CDR3 spans 14 amino acids. Germline V gene lookup returns CDR1 LNHDA and CDR2 SQIVND (reference sequence). V was pared by 7 bases and J by 7 bases, with 16 bases between. In DNA, the CDR3 is TGTGCCAGTAAGGCTAGCCTATCGGGCGGGGAGCTGTTTTTT. The encoded protein is CASKASLSGGELFF.

With respect to this clone: This CDR3 is also generated by other DNA sequences in the sample. The rearrangement uses TRBV12-3 or TRBV12-4 and TRBJ1-2; TRBD1 agrees at 7 bases. V shed 6 bases and J 2 bases; nucleotides not matched to a gene: 3. This CDR3 comprises 13 residues. As DNA, the CDR3 is TGTGCCAGCAGCCTGGGACAGAACTATGGCTACACCTTC. Translating gives CASSLGQNYGYTF.

The chain joins TRBV18 to TRBJ2-7, with D perhaps matching TRBD1 (6 bases). Trimming removed 6 bases at V and 8 bases at J, with 20 bases between. There are 14 residues in the CDR3. CDR1 is KGHSH, CDR2 LQKENI, per germline. CDR3 sequence reads: CASSPGETGGKQYF. The CDR3 DNA reads as TGTGCCAGCTCCCCGGGCGAGACAGGAGGCAAGCAGTACTTC.

V usage is TRBV19 and J usage is TRBJ1-5; 8 bases agree with TRBD1. V lost 8 bases to trimming and J lost 6 bases; unmatched junction nucleotides: 3. Germline V gene lookup returns CDR1 LNHDA and CDR2 SQIVND (reference sequence). The CDR3 sequence is 12 residues long. CDR3 DNA: TGTGCCAGTGGACAGGGTGCTCAGCCCCAGCATTTT. Protein sequence: CASGQGAQPQHF.

This clone was counted only a few times. The rearrangement links TRBV6-2 or TRBV6-3 to TRBJ2-7, with D possibly matching TRBD1 (5 bases). Deletions cut 4 bases from V and 3 bases from J, with 10 bases between. In germline, CDR1 is MNHEY, CDR2 SVGEGT. This CDR3 comprises 13 residues. DNA for the CDR3: TGTGCCAGCAGTTGGCAGGGTCTCTACGAGCAGTACTTC. Its translation is CASSWQGLYEQYF.

This chain uses TRBV4-3 with TRBJ2-1; D gene uncertain. Between the trimmed V and J ends, which lost 0 bases and 1 base, there was a span of 10 bases. Looked up from germline, CDR1 is LGHNA and CDR2 is YSLEER. This CDR3 is built from 16 residues. The CDR3 DNA reads as TGCGCCAGCAGCCAAGATCGTTCAGGTTCCTACAATGAGCAGTTCTTC. This codes for CASSQDRSGSYNEQFF.

The gene calls are TRBV6-6 and TRBJ1-2; 8 bases line up with TRBD1. Germline CDR1 is MNHNY and CDR2 is SVGAGI (reference sequence). The CDR3 covers 16 residues. Losses at the gene ends were 6 bases for V and 2 bases for J; bases not matched to a gene: 11. CDR3 protein: CASSSRSQGANYGYTF. Here the CDR3 DNA reads TGTGCCAGCAGCTCGAGGTCCCAGGGGGCAAACTATGGCTACACCTTC.

CDR3 DNA: TGTGCCAGCTCGCTTACAGAGAACACTGAAGCTTTCTTT. This codes for CASSLTENTEAFF. The chain joins TRBV18 to TRBJ1-1; D unresolved. CDR1 is KGHSH, CDR2 LQKENI, per germline. Trimming removed 6 bases from V and 1 base from J, with 9 bases in between. The CDR3 consists of 13 residues.

The V and J genes are TRBV4-1 and TRBJ2-2; 16 positions match TRBD2. After removal of 3 bases from V and 4 bases from J, the junction contained 11 bases not matched to a gene. Germline CDR1 is MGHRA and CDR2 is YSYEKL. This CDR3 is built from 20 residues. The CDR3 DNA sequence: TGCGCCAGCAGCCAGGTCGGGACTAGCGGGGGGGCGGTGTTCACCGGGGAGCTGTTTTTT. Encoded protein: CASSQVGTSGGAVFTGELFF.

The rearrangement joins TRBV6-2 or TRBV6-3 to TRBJ2-5; possible D gene TRBD2, 5 bases. V dropped 5 bases and J dropped 0 bases, with 7 bases sitting between them. Germline CDR1 is MNHEY and CDR2 is SVGEGT. This CDR3 has 13 residues. In DNA, the CDR3 is TGTGCCAGCAGTAGACTATACCAAGAGACCCAGTACTTC. Amino acids: CASSRLYQETQYF.

The chain carries TRBV5-6 and TRBJ1-1; TRBD1 matches at 8 bases. V trimming: 0 bases; J trimming: 5 bases; junction bases outside the gene matches: 9. Germline CDR1 and CDR2: SGHDT and YYEEEE. CDR3 length equals 16 residues. CDR3 amino acids: CASSLGTGNVRTEAFF. CDR3 DNA sequence: TGTGCCAGCAGCTTGGGGACAGGGAACGTCCGGACTGAAGCTTTCTTT.

This chain links TRBV15 with TRBJ2-2, with TRBD1 as a possible D gene (7 bases). V shed 1 base and J shed 5 bases, with 11 bases lying between them. CDR3 length equals 15 residues. In germline, CDR1 is LNHNV, CDR2 YYDKDF (reference sequence). CDR3 residues: CATSRGRGRTGELFF. CDR3 nucleotide sequence: TGTGCCACCAGCAGAGGCAGGGGGAGGACCGGGGAGCTGTTTTTT.

This clone was detected only once. The chain has TRBV27 and TRBJ1-2; 8 bases line up with TRBD1. With 6 bases clipped from V and 3 bases from J, the junction kept 15 bases outside the gene matches. Germline values: CDR1 MNHEY, CDR2 SMNVEV (reference sequence). This CDR3 has 17 amino acids. CDR3 loop: CASSYYRTGSTDYGYTF. The CDR3 DNA is TGTGCCAGCAGCTACTACCGGACAGGGTCGACCGACTATGGCTACACCTTC.

The V gene is TRBV18, the J gene TRBJ2-2; tentative D call: TRBD1 (5 bases). CDR1 and CDR2 (germline): KGHSH, LQKENI. CDR3 length equals 17 residues. V gave up 2 bases and J gave up 1 base, with 14 bases separating them. CDR3 nucleotides: TGTGCCAGCTCACCAGGGTCGAGACAGATGAACACCGGGGAGCTGTTTTTT. It encodes CASSPGSRQMNTGELFF.

The rearrangement uses TRBV5-6 and TRBJ1-2; 8 bases align to TRBD1. Germline V gene sequence: CDR1 SGHDT, CDR2 YYEEEE. The CDR3 is 16 residues long. Trimming cost V 0 bases and J 12 bases; bases outside gene matches: 16. The CDR3 sequence: CASSLALGGTGGFDTF. As DNA, the CDR3 is TGTGCCAGCAGCTTGGCCCTAGGGGGAACAGGGGGATTCGACACCTTC.

This clone was detected only once. This chain joins TRBV19 and TRBJ2-1; D unresolved. Germline V gene sequence: CDR1 LNHDA, CDR2 SQIVND (reference sequence). The CDR3 is 13 amino acids. Trimming cost V 4 bases and J 9 bases, with 13 bases left between them. The CDR3 loop is CASSKLILSEQFF. The CDR3 DNA reads as TGTGCCAGTAGTAAACTAATTCTCAGTGAGCAGTTCTTC.

V is TRBV6-5 and J is TRBJ2-3; 8 positions match TRBD1. V lost 0 bases, J lost 2 bases, and 1 base stayed unmatched. This CDR3 has 15 residues. Germline CDR1 and CDR2: MNHEY and SVGAGI. Written as DNA, the CDR3 is TGTGCCAGCAGTTACTCGGGACAGGACACAGATACGCAGTATTTT. Translation gives CASSYSGQDTDTQYF.